This TCR beta chain was identified during a study of long-term antiretroviral therapy in people with HIV. Sequencing relied on immunoSEQ assay v3.0, run at survey level. Method: immunoSEQ multiplex PCR; TCRdb's copy keeps in-frame clones and lacks some. The sample holds fewer than 20,000 clones; 70% to 90% are singletons and the top ten take approximately 9.5%. Points on this clone: Its antigen is unknown.

The V gene end was trimmed by 1 base and the J gene end by 3 bases; junction bases not matched to a gene: 5. Germline assignment: CDR1 SGHAT and CDR2 FQNNGV. This CDR3 is built from 16 residues. Study-level findings and limits: Repertoires with HIV possessed tighter CDR3 length spans than those of controls.

The chain is built from TRBV11-2 and TRBJ2-2; TRBD2 aligns across 7 bases. The material sequenced was unsorted PBMCs, taken 0.3 years before starting antiretroviral therapy. The origin of this receptor is a man aged 50 to 60 with HIV. The CDR3 loop reads CASSLGSGSYTGELFF. The CDR3 DNA follows: TGTGCCAGCAGCTTAGGTAGCGGGTCCTACACCGGGGAGCTGTTTTTT.